These 9 T cell receptor beta chains came from one sample sequenced in a study of CD8+CD57+ T cells in acquired aplastic anemia. TCR beta VDJ combinations and CDR3 sequences were profiled from genomic DNA. TCRdb processed the reads anew with MiXCR; each CDR3 protein has one entry. This sample has more than 200,000 distinct CDR3 sequences; under 55% occur once, and the top ten carry just under 20%. Patients sequenced had flow cytometry evidence of CD8+CD57+ cell expansion. The specimen was sorted CD4+, CD8+, or CD8+CD57+ T cells (not recorded which) from PBMCs. These receptors originate from a human donor with aplastic anemia.

The chain joins TRBV7-2 to TRBJ1-2, with 8 nucleotides matching TRBD1. V gave up 6 bases and J gave up 6 bases; unmatched junction bases: 9. The CDR3 covers 14 residues. Looked up from germline, CDR1 is SGHTA and CDR2 is FQGNSA. CDR3 DNA: TGTGCCAGCAGTCTTGGACAGGGAAGTCATGGCTACACCTTC. Amino acid sequence: CASSLGQGSHGYTF.

This clonotype was detected ten times or more. This sequence joins TRBV20-1 and TRBJ2-3; 10 positions agree with TRBD2. This CDR3 spans 16 amino acids. V dropped 2 bases and J dropped 6; count of bases not matched to a gene: 11. Germline lookup yields CDR1 DFQATT and CDR2 SNEGSKA (reference sequence). The CDR3 reads CSARPLLAGGMDTQYF. The CDR3 DNA reads TGCAGTGCTAGACCCCTTTTAGCGGGGGGAATGGATACGCAGTATTTT.

This sequence joins TRBV7-8 and TRBJ1-2, with TRBD1 identical over 7 bases. The CDR3 runs to 15 residues. CDR1 SGHVS and CDR2 FQNEAQ come from the germline V gene. Trimming at V came to 5 bases and at J to 1 base, leaving 7 bases not matched to a gene. The CDR3 protein is CASSEGQSLNYGYTF. The CDR3 DNA reads as TGTGCCAGCAGCGAGGGACAGTCGCTTAACTATGGCTACACCTTC.

Details on this clonotype: Since the CDR3 does not end with the conserved phenylalanine or tryptophan, this likely comes from a read error. Because the CDR3's place on the DNA is in doubt, the DNA is left out and the CDR3 is given as listed by TCRdb. This chain's CDR3 is CASSPGPSNQPGGA. The chain uses TRBV9 and TRBJ1-4. Germline CDR1 SGDLS, CDR2 YYNGEE. The CDR3 is 14 residues long, ends included.

This sequence joins TRBV7-6 and TRBJ2-5; 8 bases align to TRBD1. Germline loops: CDR1 SGHVS, CDR2 FNYEAQ. With 4 bases clipped from V and 3 bases from J, the junction kept 10 bases outside the gene matches. There are 16 residues in the CDR3. The DNA of the CDR3 is TGTGCCAGCAGCTGGCCCGACAGGGGCGGAGAAGAGACCCAGTACTTC. Residues: CASSWPDRGGEETQYF.

V usage is TRBV20-1 and J usage is TRBJ1-2, with D perhaps matching TRBD1 (6 bases). V shed 4 bases and J shed 0 bases, with 18 bases lying between them. The CDR3 has 16 residues. Germline V gene lookup returns CDR1 DFQATT and CDR2 SNEGSKA (reference sequence). CDR3 DNA sequence: TGCAGTGCTAAGGGGGACATTGAACTCCCTAACTATGGCTACACCTTC. Protein product: CSAKGDIELPNYGYTF.

In its sample, this clonotype was seen many times. This rearrangement joins TRBV6-1 to TRBJ1-2; 7 bases align to TRBD1. CDR1 is MNHNS and CDR2 is SASEGT in the germline V gene. The CDR3 has 15 amino acids. J gave up 5 bases and V 6 bases, and 12 bases lay outside the gene matches. Written as DNA, the CDR3 is TGTGCCAGCAGGTACGGACAGGAATCCACATATGGCTACACCTTC. It specifies CASRYGQESTYGYTF.

J is TRBJ2-5 and V is TRBV4-3; TRBD2 might be the D (7 bases). Trimming removed 0 bases from V and 4 bases from J, with 15 bases in between. CDR3 length: 16 residues. Germline CDR1 reads LGHNA; CDR2 reads YSLEER. In DNA, the CDR3 is TGCGCCAGCAGCCAAGATGACGGGGGGCTCGCAGAGACCCAGTACTTC. It encodes CASSQDDGGLAETQYF.

This clonotype was detected ten times or more. The rearrangement uses TRBV12-3 or TRBV12-4 and TRBJ1-2, with 8 bases identical to TRBD1. This CDR3 has 14 residues. V shed 10 bases and J 7 bases; nucleotides not matched to a gene: 14. The CDR3 DNA follows: TGTGCCACTTTCCCCAGGGGGCAGATCGGTGGCTACACCTTC. Amino acid sequence: CATFPRGQIGGYTF.